This T cell receptor (beta chain) derives from a study of T cells expressing NK-cell markers. Study-wide results and limits: Each of a handful of donors carried dominant NKG2C+ clonotypes accounting for roughly 1.0-7.0% of CD8+ T cells.

A note on this clonotype: Its target is not known.

TCRdb re-called the 5' RACE reads; one entry per CDR3 protein, DNA not given. This repertoire includes about 150,000 distinct CDR3 sequences. The source material was blood T cells: a sorted CD56 or NKG2C T cell subset, CD4+ or CD8+ T cells, or bulk PBMC T cells (not recorded which). The receptor's source is a woman aged 45-65 years in good health.

The CDR3 spells CASSSGDGANEQFF. The chain carries TRBV6-5 and TRBJ2-1; TCRdb designates TRBD1, a call that cannot be tested without DNA. Germline CDR1 and CDR2: MNHEY and SVGAGI. The CDR3 consists of 14 residues.